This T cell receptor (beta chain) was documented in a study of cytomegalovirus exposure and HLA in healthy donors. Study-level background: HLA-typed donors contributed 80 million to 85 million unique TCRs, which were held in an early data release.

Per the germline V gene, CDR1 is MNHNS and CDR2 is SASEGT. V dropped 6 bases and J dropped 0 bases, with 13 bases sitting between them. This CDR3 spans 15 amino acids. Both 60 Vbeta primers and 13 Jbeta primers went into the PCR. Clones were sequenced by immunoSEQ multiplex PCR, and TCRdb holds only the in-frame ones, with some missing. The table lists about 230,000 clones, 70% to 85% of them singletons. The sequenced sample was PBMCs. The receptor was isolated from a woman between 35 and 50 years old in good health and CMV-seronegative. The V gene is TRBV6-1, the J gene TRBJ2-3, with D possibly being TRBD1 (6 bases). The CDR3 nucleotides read TGTGCCAGCAGGCCCACAGGGCTGAGCACAGATACGCAGTATTTT. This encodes CASRPTGLSTDTQYF.